The 14 T cell receptor beta chains in this list originate from one sample, sequenced in a study of blood T cell repertoires in COVID-19. The protocol was immunoSEQ multiplex PCR, while the TCRdb copy is restricted to in-frame clones and leaves out a portion. Counted here are approximately 150,000 clones, 75% to 90% occurring once; the ten biggest clones make up roughly 35%. Sequencing was performed on peripheral blood. The receptors come from a man over 45 who had recovered from COVID-19.

The chain has TRBV5-6 and TRBJ1-2, with TRBD1 as a possible D gene (5 bases). There are 17 residues in the CDR3. V was trimmed by 4 bases and J by 8 bases, leaving 27 bases between them. Germline CDR1 SGHDT, CDR2 YYEEEE. CDR3 sequence reads: CASSSLGPGLTTGGYTF. For the CDR3, the DNA is TGTGCCAGCAGCAGCCTAGGGCCAGGGTTGACCACGGGCGGCTACACCTTC.

As to this clone: Other nucleotide sequences from this sample produce the same CDR3. V gene TRBV5-1 combines with J gene TRBJ2-7, with a tentative D call TRBD1 (6 bases). The germline CDR1 and CDR2 sequences are SGHRS and YFSETQ. V was pared by 3 bases and J by 3 bases, with 7 bases between. The CDR3 spans 12 residues. The CDR3 loop reads CASSWDNYEQYF. CDR3 DNA sequence: TGCGCCAGCAGCTGGGACAACTACGAGCAGTACTTC.

The chain carries TRBV13 and TRBJ1-2, with D maybe TRBD1 (6 bases). V was clipped by 4 bases and J by 6 bases, with 12 bases between them. CDR3 length: 13 residues. Looked up from germline, CDR1 is PRHDT and CDR2 is FYEKMQ (reference sequence). CDR3 sequence reads: CASSSVQGDGYTF. CDR3 coding DNA: TGTGCCAGCAGCTCGGTACAGGGAGATGGCTACACCTTC.

The chain recombines TRBV9 with TRBJ2-2; D perhaps matches TRBD2 (6 bases). Germline-derived CDR1 and CDR2 are SGDLS and YYNGEE. The germline V and J ends were trimmed by 3 bases and 7 bases, with 10 bases remaining between them. The CDR3 is 13 residues long. DNA for the CDR3: TGTGCCAGCAGCGCGGGGGTGGGCGGGGAGCTGTTTTTT. Translating gives CASSAGVGGELFF. The variable domain in full, completed from reference TRBV9 and TRBJ2-2, reads DSGVTQTPKHLITATGQRVTLRCSPRSGDLSVYWYQQSLDQGLQFLIQYYNGEERAKGNILERFSAQQFPDLHSELNLSSLELGDSALYFCASSAGVGGELFFGEGSRLTVL.

The V and J genes are TRBV19 and TRBJ1-1; TRBD1 matches 8 bases. There are 15 residues in the CDR3. Germline CDR1 and CDR2: LNHDA and SQIVND (reference sequence). V shed 5 bases, J shed 3 bases, and the junction held 8 bases outside the gene matches. The CDR3 region has the DNA TGTGCCAGTAGTTCACGGACAGGGTCTGACACTGAAGCTTTCTTT. Translation gives CASSSRTGSDTEAFF.

The rearrangement links TRBV13 to TRBJ1-4, with D tentatively TRBD1 (5 bases). Per the germline V gene, CDR1 is PRHDT and CDR2 is FYEKMQ (reference sequence). This CDR3 has 15 amino acids. Trimming stripped 2 bases from V and 4 bases from J, with 11 bases between. The CDR3 loop reads CASSLLGQGNEKLFF. The DNA of the CDR3 is TGTGCCAGCAGCTTACTGGGGCAGGGTAATGAAAAACTGTTTTTT.

The chain uses TRBV2 and TRBJ2-7, with D possibly being TRBD2 (6 bases). Germline CDR1 SNHLY, CDR2 FYNNEI. There are 11 residues in the CDR3. V shed 3 bases and J shed 6 bases, with 6 bases lying between them. CDR3 sequence: CASSEEGEQYF. Written as DNA, the CDR3 is TGTGCCAGCAGTGAGGAGGGCGAGCAGTACTTC.

With respect to this clone: Other DNA sequences in the sample encode the same CDR3. The DNA of the CDR3 is TGTGCCACCAGCAGAGGGGACAGGGGAAGCACAGATACGCAGTATTTT. Protein: CATSRGDRGSTDTQYF. V usage is TRBV15 and J usage is TRBJ2-3; 10 nucleotides line up with TRBD1. This CDR3 spans 16 amino acids. The germline V gene has CDR1 LNHNV and CDR2 YYDKDF (reference sequence). J was trimmed by 0 bases and V by 1 base; bases with no gene match: 1.

This chain uses TRBV20-1 with TRBJ1-2, with D unclear. Trimming took off 7 bases at V and 8 bases at J, with 14 bases between the two ends. Germline assignment: CDR1 DFQATT and CDR2 SNEGSKA (reference sequence). The CDR3 sequence is 11 residues long. CDR3 amino acids: CSVGEARGYTF. The CDR3 DNA is TGCAGTGTAGGAGAAGCTAGAGGCTACACCTTC.

This chain links TRBV10-2 with TRBJ2-7; D is ambiguous. Trimming removed 7 bases at V and 3 bases at J, with 16 bases between. CDR3 size: 14 residues. The germline V gene encodes CDR1 WSHSY and CDR2 SAAADI. The CDR3 nucleotides are TGCGCCAGCACTGACGGGTCCCAGAACTACGAGCAGTACTTC. Its protein is CASTDGSQNYEQYF.

The gene calls are TRBV5-1 and TRBJ2-1, with 10 bases aligning to TRBD1. The V gene's germline CDR1 is SGHRS and CDR2 YFSETQ. After removal of 1 base from V and 5 bases from J, the junction contained 18 bases not matched to a gene. CDR3 length: 20 residues. CDR3 sequence: CASSLWGSVGTGDPDNEQFF. CDR3 DNA sequence: TGCGCCAGCAGCTTGTGGGGGTCCGTGGGGACAGGGGACCCCGACAATGAGCAGTTCTTC.

This sequence joins TRBV7-9 and TRBJ2-2; a possible D gene is TRBD1 (6 bases). V lost 6 bases, J lost 1 base, and 15 bases lay in between. The CDR3 spans 16 residues. The germline gives CDR1 SEHNR, CDR2 FQNEAQ (reference sequence). CDR3 sequence (DNA): TGTGCCAGCAGTCCCGTTGGGACACAGAACACCGGGGAGCTGTTTTTT. This encodes CASSPVGTQNTGELFF.

The chain is built from TRBV5-4 and TRBJ1-1; D remains unclear. Germline V gene data show CDR1 as SGHNT and CDR2 as YYREEE (reference sequence). The CDR3 contains 13 residues. The ends were cut back, 2 bases at V and 3 bases at J, with 8 bases in the middle. CDR3 in amino acids: CASSFGSDTEAFF. The DNA of the CDR3 is TGTGCCAGCAGCTTCGGAAGCGACACTGAAGCTTTCTTT.

V gene TRBV5-1 combines with J gene TRBJ2-1; D not resolved. Germline V gene lookup returns CDR1 SGHRS and CDR2 YFSETQ. This CDR3 spans 17 amino acids. V was trimmed by 2 bases and J by 6 bases, leaving 21 bases between them. The DNA of the CDR3 is TGCGCCAGCAGCTTTTACCCACCCCGCGCACTCGGCAATGAGCAGTTCTTC. Protein product: CASSFYPPRALGNEQFF.